This T cell receptor (beta chain) was recorded in a study of CXCR3-negative and CXCR3-positive naive CD8 T cells. Study results and caveats: Greater hydrophobicity was found in TRB CDR3s of CXCR3-positive naive cells than of CXCR3-negative naive cells.

This clonotype is called medium-sized based on its frequency. Its antigen is currently unknown. Libraries of TRB cDNA were made by 5' RACE and carried UMIs. TCRdb reprocessed the 5' RACE reads, keeping one entry per CDR3 protein, no DNA. This sample contains about 6,700 distinct CDR3 sequences. This CDR3 is 12 amino acids long. Germline V CDR1 and CDR2: ENHRY, SYGVKD. The sample consisted of naive CXCR3- CD8+ T cells from blood. The subset here: CD45RO-CCR7+CD27+CD95- naive CD8+ T cells lacking CXCR3 (TNR3-). This TCR came from a human donor in good health. Some clones in this sample may be carry-over from other donors' samples. This chain uses TRBV10-3 with TRBJ1-5; absent DNA, TCRdb's TRBD1 call cannot be checked. The chain's CDR3 is CAISEPGDPQHF.